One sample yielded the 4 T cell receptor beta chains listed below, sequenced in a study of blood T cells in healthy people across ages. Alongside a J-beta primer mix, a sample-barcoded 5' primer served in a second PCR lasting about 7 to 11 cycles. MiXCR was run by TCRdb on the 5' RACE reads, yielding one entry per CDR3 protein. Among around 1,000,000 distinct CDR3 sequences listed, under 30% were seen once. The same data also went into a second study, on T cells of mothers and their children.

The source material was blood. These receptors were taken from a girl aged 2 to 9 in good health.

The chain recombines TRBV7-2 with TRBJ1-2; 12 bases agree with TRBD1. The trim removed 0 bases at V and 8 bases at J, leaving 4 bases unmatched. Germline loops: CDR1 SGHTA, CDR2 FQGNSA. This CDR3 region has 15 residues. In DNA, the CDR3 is TGTGCCAGCAGCTTAGCGGGACAGGGGGCGTGGGGCTACACCTTC. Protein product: CASSLAGQGAWGYTF.

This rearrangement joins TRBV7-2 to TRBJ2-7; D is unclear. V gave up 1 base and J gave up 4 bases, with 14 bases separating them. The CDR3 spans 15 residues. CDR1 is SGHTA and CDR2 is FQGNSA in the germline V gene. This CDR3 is CASSLGRTTPYEQYF. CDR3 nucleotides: TGTGCCAGCAGCTTAGGACGAACAACCCCTTACGAGCAGTACTTC. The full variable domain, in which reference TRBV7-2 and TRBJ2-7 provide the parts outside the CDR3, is GAGVSQSPSNKVTEKGKDVELRCDPISGHTALYWYRQSLGQGLEFLIYFQGNSAPDKSGLPSDRFSAERTGGSVSTLTIQRTQQEDSAVYLCASSLGRTTPYEQYFGPGTRLTVT.

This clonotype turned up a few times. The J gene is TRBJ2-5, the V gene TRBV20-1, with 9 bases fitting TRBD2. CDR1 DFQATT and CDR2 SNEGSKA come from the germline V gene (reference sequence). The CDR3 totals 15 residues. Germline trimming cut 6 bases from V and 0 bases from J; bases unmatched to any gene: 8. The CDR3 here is CSAQELAGYQETQYF. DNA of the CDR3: TGCAGTGCCCAAGAGCTAGCGGGGTACCAAGAGACCCAGTACTTC.

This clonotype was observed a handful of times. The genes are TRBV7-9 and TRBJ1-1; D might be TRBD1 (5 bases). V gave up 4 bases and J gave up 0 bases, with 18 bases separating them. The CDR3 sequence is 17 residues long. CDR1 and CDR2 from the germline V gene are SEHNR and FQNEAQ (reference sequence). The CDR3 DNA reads TGTGCCAGCAGCTGGGGGAAGGGAGGAAAAATGAACACTGAAGCTTTCTTT. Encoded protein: CASSWGKGGKMNTEAFF.